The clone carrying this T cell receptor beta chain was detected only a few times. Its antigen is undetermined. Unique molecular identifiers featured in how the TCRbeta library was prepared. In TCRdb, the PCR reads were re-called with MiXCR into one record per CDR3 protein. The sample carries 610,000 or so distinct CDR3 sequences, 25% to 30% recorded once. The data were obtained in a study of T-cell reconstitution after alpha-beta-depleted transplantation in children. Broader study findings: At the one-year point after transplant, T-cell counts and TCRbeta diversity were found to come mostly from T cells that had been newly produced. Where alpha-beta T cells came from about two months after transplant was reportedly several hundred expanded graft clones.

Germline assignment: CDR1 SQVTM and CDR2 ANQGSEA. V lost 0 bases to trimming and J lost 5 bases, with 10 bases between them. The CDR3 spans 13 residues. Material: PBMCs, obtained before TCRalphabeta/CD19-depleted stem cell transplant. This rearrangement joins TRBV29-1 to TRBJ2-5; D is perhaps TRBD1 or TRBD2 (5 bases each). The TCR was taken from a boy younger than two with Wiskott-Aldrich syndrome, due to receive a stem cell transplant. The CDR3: CSVEDTRGETQYF. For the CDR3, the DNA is TGCAGCGTTGAAGATACCCGGGGCGAGACCCAGTACTTC.